A selection of T cell receptor beta chains follows, all from one sample in a study of blood T cell repertoires in COVID-19. Using immunoSEQ multiplex PCR, the repertoire was profiled, and TCRdb retains in-frame clones only, with some absent. This table has around 200,000 clones, 70% to 90% appearing once. The sample consisted of peripheral blood. These receptors were collected from a man between 25 and 39 years old with acute or convalescent COVID-19. Both conserved end residues are trimmed from each CDR3. Each record gives: V gene, J gene, CDR3 protein.

V gene: TRBV6-5
J gene: TRBJ1-6
CDR3 protein: ASREAVYNSPLH

V gene: TRBV6-5
J gene: TRBJ1-4
CDR3 protein: ASTSNEKLF

V gene: TRBV7-9
J gene: TRBJ2-5
CDR3 protein: ASSSSTGQETQY

V gene: TRBV28
J gene: TRBJ2-1
CDR3 protein: ASRYPPGTRSYNEQF

V gene: TRBV7-6
J gene: TRBJ2-1
CDR3 protein: ASSFGLGLSNEQF

V gene: TRBV7-2
J gene: TRBJ1-4
CDR3 protein: ASSSTGLGNEKLF

V gene: TRBV19
J gene: TRBJ1-4
CDR3 protein: ASSPRDRGETNEKLF

V gene: TRBV7-2
J gene: TRBJ2-3
CDR3 protein: ASSLAVGTQY

V gene: TRBV5-1
J gene: TRBJ2-3
CDR3 protein: ASTPGSTTDTQY

V gene: TRBV5-1
J gene: TRBJ1-6
CDR3 protein: ASSLGQGNSPLH

V gene: TRBV18
J gene: TRBJ2-1
CDR3 protein: ASSPLPGGSGFSYNEQF

V gene: TRBV19
J gene: TRBJ1-5
CDR3 protein: ASSIGQGGYQPQH

V gene: TRBV30
J gene: TRBJ2-5
CDR3 protein: AWSRTGIRKETQY

V gene: TRBV2
J gene: TRBJ2-2
CDR3 protein: ASSPTGLRTGELF

V gene: TRBV9
J gene: TRBJ2-7
CDR3 protein: ASSVGGSSYEQY

V gene: TRBV5-1
J gene: TRBJ1-3
CDR3 protein: ASSLDRTGGSGNTIY

V gene: TRBV15
J gene: TRBJ1-1
CDR3 protein: ATSLRGNTEAF

V gene: TRBV12-3/TRBV12-4
J gene: TRBJ1-5
CDR3 protein: ASSIRLSQH

V gene: TRBV19
J gene: TRBJ1-4
CDR3 protein: ASSNKGATNEKLF

V gene: TRBV28
J gene: TRBJ1-2
CDR3 protein: ASRQGARHGYT